This T cell receptor (beta chain) is drawn from a study of regulatory T cells in long-lasting Graves disease. On the study more broadly: The study counted Graves' disease as persistent given over 5 years of antithyroid drugs and positive TSH receptor antibodies. Study-wide findings and caveats: Having only a small sample size may have limited accuracy. With persistent disease, TRBV28, TRBJ1-2 and TRBJ2-5 were the favored segments. New patients shared fewer public clonotypes (about 1,000) than persistent patients did (fewer than 3,000).

This clonotype was seen ten or more times. What it binds is unknown. The V gene lost 6 bases and the J gene lost 8 bases, with 16 bases spanning the gap. The length of the CDR3 is 13 residues. Germline loops: CDR1 LNHDA, CDR2 SQIVND (reference sequence). The TCR beta library used iRepertoire HTBI primers with Arm-PCR amplification of CDR3. TCRdb reanalysed the multiplex PCR reads using MiXCR and keeps one entry per CDR3 protein. The sample records some 370,000 distinct CDR3 sequences, 23% being singletons. As for time point: persistent/refractory GD, antithyroid drugs over 5 years with positive TRAb. PBMC RNA served as the TCR library source.

The chain uses TRBV19 and TRBJ1-2, with D perhaps TRBD1 (6 bases). The source material was peripheral blood mononuclear cells (PBMCs), sampled when the disease was refractory, from a patient treated with antithyroid drugs. This TCR came from a woman between 35 and 50 years old with Graves disease. The CDR3 DNA sequence: TGTGCCAGTAGAAGGGACAAACTAATGGGCTACACCTTC. It translates to CASRRDKLMGYTF.